The present TCR beta chain was sequenced within a study of blood T cell repertoires in COVID-19. Authors' analysis steps: Estimates of nucleated cell counts were drawn from the amplification of reference gene primers. Clones were sequenced by immunoSEQ multiplex PCR, and TCRdb holds only the in-frame ones, with some missing. That table supplies the V and J calls and clone size; D and trimming were determined from the DNA. The sample has about 270,000 clones, roughly 86% seen once. The CDR3 extends over 20 amino acids. CDR1 and CDR2 from the germline V gene are SGHRS and YFSETQ. The ends lost 4 bases at V and 4 bases at J; junction bases unmatched: 23.

The sequencing sample was made of peripheral blood. The clonotype comes from a man aged 35-49 years who had recovered from COVID-19. The V call is TRBV5-1, the J call TRBJ2-1; 7 bases are a match to TRBD2. The CDR3 sequence is CASSPDGPGGRTTQYNEQFF. DNA for the CDR3: TGCGCCAGCAGCCCCGACGGACCGGGGGGAAGGACTACCCAATACAATGAGCAGTTCTTC.